A selection of T cell receptor beta chains follows, all from one sample in a study of T-cell reconstitution after alpha-beta-depleted transplantation in children. Each CDR3 protein is one row after TCRdb ran MiXCR on the PCR reads. Of fewer than 750,000 distinct CDR3 sequences listed, 23% are singletons. The specimen was PBMCs, mostly from graft donor cells, collected 360 days after TCRalphabeta/CD19-depleted stem cell transplant. These receptors originate from a boy under three years old who had a stem cell transplant for acute myeloid leukemia, so the T cells may come from the graft donor. Each CDR3 is given with its conserved first and last residue. Fields, in order: J gene, clone size, D gene, V gene, CDR3 protein, CDR3 DNA. D genes are given only for firm matches. A row's size may be missing; if present it is once, few, many or a size class.

TRBJ2-7,few,-,TRBV12-3/TRBV12-4,CASSLPHSLYEQYF,TGTGCCAGCAGCCTGCCCCACAGCCTCTACGAGCAGTACTTC
TRBJ2-3,few,TRBD1,TRBV20-1,CSAVLGQASDTQYF,TGCAGTGCGGTGCTGGGACAGGCGTCCGATACGCAGTATTTT
TRBJ1-3,-,TRBD1,TRBV4-2,CASSQRTGEGWPRNTIYF,TGTGCCAGCAGCCAACGGACAGGGGAAGGGTGGCCACGAAACACCATATATTTT
TRBJ2-2,few,-,TRBV20-1,CSVRGASNTGELFF,TGCAGTGTTCGCGGGGCATCGAACACCGGGGAGCTGTTTTTT
TRBJ1-3,-,-,TRBV20-1,CSARDGRTGNTIYF,TGCAGTGCTAGAGACGGCAGGACTGGAAACACCATATATTTT
TRBJ2-5,few,TRBD2,TRBV12-3/TRBV12-4,CASSFRASGGPLETQYF,TGTGCCAGCAGTTTCCGGGCTAGCGGGGGACCCTTGGAGACCCAGTACTTC
TRBJ2-1,-,-,TRBV18,CASSPQESSYNEQFF,TGTGCCAGCTCACCTCAGGAGAGCTCCTACAATGAGCAGTTCTTC
TRBJ2-2,few,-,TRBV5-1,CASSLGHTGAGELFF,TGCGCCAGCAGCTTGGGCCACACGGGTGCCGGGGAGCTGTTTTTT
TRBJ2-3,many,-,TRBV20-1,CSARGGAFTDTQYF,TGCAGTGCTAGGGGGGGCGCCTTCACAGATACGCAGTATTTT
TRBJ2-1,many,-,TRBV7-2,CASRGSGANNEQFF,TGTGCCAGCAGGGGCTCTGGGGCTAACAATGAGCAGTTCTTC
TRBJ2-5,many,-,TRBV3-1,CASSQVTHRETQYF,TGTGCCAGCAGCCAAGTGACACATCGGGAGACCCAGTACTTC
TRBJ2-7,-,TRBD1,TRBV11-2,CASSDRVIYEQYF,TGTGCCAGCAGCGACAGGGTCATCTACGAGCAGTACTTC
TRBJ2-1,few,TRBD1,TRBV6-5,CASSYLGQGINEQFF,TGTGCCAGCAGTTACCTGGGACAGGGCATCAATGAGCAGTTCTTC
TRBJ1-5,-,-,TRBV12-3/TRBV12-4,CASSSDLRGQPQHF,TGTGCCAGCAGTTCGGATCTTCGAGGTCAGCCCCAGCATTTT
TRBJ2-2,many,-,TRBV29-1,CSVEAVTGELFF,TGCAGCGTTGAAGCAGTTACCGGGGAGCTGTTTTTT
TRBJ2-2,few,-,TRBV19,CASTDRFIGELFF,TGTGCCAGTACCGACAGGTTTATCGGGGAGCTGTTTTTT
TRBJ1-1,-,-,TRBV20-1,CSATQRPSSEAFF,TGCAGTGCCACTCAAAGGCCGAGCTCTGAAGCTTTCTTT
TRBJ1-1,few,-,TRBV29-1,CSAVRTYLNTEAFF,TGCAGCGCCGTCCGGACTTACTTGAACACTGAAGCTTTCTTT
TRBJ2-3,many,TRBD1,TRBV5-6,CASSQGGQGADTQYF,TGTGCCAGCAGCCAAGGTGGGCAGGGGGCAGATACGCAGTATTTT
TRBJ1-3,few,-,TRBV29-1,CSVKLQSDNTIYF,TGCAGCGTTAAATTACAGAGCGACAACACCATATATTTT
TRBJ2-7,-,-,TRBV10-3,CAISESDRGEQYF,TGTGCCATCAGTGAGTCGGATAGGGGCGAGCAGTACTTC
TRBJ2-1,few,TRBD1,TRBV6-1,CASRMDRSPYNEQFF,TGTGCCAGCAGGATGGACAGGTCTCCCTACAATGAGCAGTTCTTC
TRBJ2-5,many,-,TRBV7-9,CASSLVVGADPLRTQYF,TGTGCCAGCAGCTTAGTAGTTGGGGCCGACCCGTTGAGGACCCAGTACTTC
TRBJ1-1,few,-,TRBV28,CASRNTNTEAFF,TGTGCCAGCAGGAACACCAACACTGAAGCTTTCTTT
TRBJ2-3,many,TRBD2,TRBV7-2,CASSPGGASTDTQYF,TGTGCCAGCAGCCCCGGGGGGGCTAGCACAGATACGCAGTATTTT
TRBJ2-5,-,-,TRBV20-1,CSARTLGETQYF,TGCAGTGCTAGGACGCTAGGGGAGACCCAGTACTTC
TRBJ2-3,many,TRBD1,TRBV3-1,CASSPSSGDRGVTDTQYF,TGTGCCAGCAGCCCATCCTCCGGGGACAGGGGAGTTACAGATACGCAGTATTTT
TRBJ2-5,-,-,TRBV12-3/TRBV12-4,CASSVELETQYF,TGTGCCAGCAGTGTTGAACTGGAGACCCAGTACTTC
TRBJ2-6,-,-,TRBV14,CASSPSGTYSGANVLTF,TGTGCCAGCAGCCCCTCAGGGACCTACTCTGGGGCCAACGTCCTGACTTTC
TRBJ2-1,-,TRBD2,TRBV27,CASSLSGGGYRDEQFF,TGTGCCAGCAGTTTGTCGGGCGGGGGGTATAGAGATGAGCAGTTCTTC
TRBJ2-7,many,-,TRBV19,CASSGTPTYEQYF,TGTGCCAGTAGCGGGACACCCACCTACGAGCAGTACTTC
TRBJ2-2,-,-,TRBV29-1,CSVARMDRNTGELFF,TGCAGCGTCGCCCGAATGGACAGGAACACCGGGGAGCTGTTTTTT